This T cell receptor beta chain was recorded in a study of T-cell reconstitution after alpha-beta-depleted transplantation in children. Study results and limitations: T-cell numbers and diversity one year post-transplant derived largely from freshly generated T cells. Surviving recipient cells, namely T cells and thymic progenitors, were the source of high day-60 TCRbeta diversity in some patients. Two months or so post-transplant, alpha-beta T cells reportedly derived from several hundred expanded graft clones.

Preparation of the TCRbeta library was carried out with unique molecular identifiers. Using its own MiXCR run on the PCR reads, TCRdb lists one record per CDR3 protein. The table records around 240,000 distinct CDR3 sequences, 7.5% to 9.5% of them present only once. In the case of this clonotype: Its antigen is currently unknown.

Germline V gene sequence: CDR1 MNHEY, CDR2 SVGEGT. This CDR3 spans 13 amino acids. J gave up 5 bases and V 6 bases, and 5 bases lay outside the gene matches. The V gene is TRBV6-2 or TRBV6-3, the J gene TRBJ2-5, with 8 bases identical to TRBD2. This TCR came from a male patient between 10 and 17 years old who had a stem cell transplant for acute lymphoblastic leukemia, so the T cells may come from the graft donor. The input for sequencing was PBMCs, mostly from graft donor cells, taken 180 days after TCRalphabeta/CD19-depleted stem cell transplant. The CDR3 nucleotides read TGTGCCAGCAGGCGGGGGGCCGGGGAGACCCAGTACTTC. It is translated as CASRRGAGETQYF.